This T cell receptor beta chain stems from a study of blood T cell repertoires in COVID-19 (dated by TCRdb to the early 2020s). Turning to the overall study: Collaborator samples came from the United States, Italy and Spain and covered acute and convalescent phases of COVID-19. Subjects who had been exposed to COVID-19, were actively infected with it, or had recovered from it provided the deeply sampled blood TCRbeta repertoires that made up the dataset. The material from the prospective study consisted of cDNA or gDNA derived from T cells, B-cell-depleted T cells, or PBMCs. The repertoires were released in a freely available public database intended as a resource for research on the immune response to SARS-CoV-2. A de-identified subject ID, COVID-19 status, age in years and sex were almost always included in the sample metadata. The samples were drawn from two sources: the first 160 participants of the ongoing ImmuneRACE study, and 1,254 subjects contributed by 6 global collaborators. HLA class I and class II types, where available, came from metadata supplied by the sample provider rather than from assay-based typing. The paper as a whole reports these results and caveats: How much clinical and demographic metadata was included differed by source and by participant, and the metadata was provided uncurated.

Reading the germline V gene gives CDR1 LGHNA and CDR2 YSLEER. The CDR3 measures 15 amino acids from cysteine to phenylalanine. Left in the record is the CDR3 DNA by itself, 45 bases read in frame from the first base. V is cut by 0 bases and J by 9 bases, and the space between the germline ends is 12 bases. Whole blood was collected in K2EDTA tubes by collaborating institutions according to the institutions' own protocols. For TCRbeta analysis, collaborators shipped samples as frozen whole blood, isolated PBMCs, or DNA extracted from either of those sample types. Concerning this clone itself: Its cognate antigen has yet to be identified. Nothing much larger sits one base from this clone, and base qualities are not available.

The immunoSEQ Assay, a bias-controlled multiplex PCR, was used to amplify TCRbeta CDR3 regions from genomic DNA. Per the source publication's procedure: The number of nucleated cells in each sample was estimated by amplification of reference gene primers within the assay. To quantify the absolute abundance of each unique TCRbeta CDR3 rearrangement, sequence reads were collapsed and filtered. For each sample, productive Simpson clonality was calculated as the square root of Simpson's diversity index across productive rearrangements. Held by TCRdb, this immuneACCESS table contains in-frame sequences only and omits some clones. Under half of the omission traces to an unresolved V gene where checked; the cause of the rest is unknown. From that table come the V and J calls and clone size; the DNA was used to work out D and trimming. This sample comprises roughly 67,000 clones, over 65% of them detected only once. The ten largest make up less than 25% of the sample.

Sequenced input: peripheral blood. This receptor was taken from a human donor in a cohort sampled during active COVID-19. The sequence joins TRBV4-3 to TRBJ1-6; the D gene lacks a confident call. The CDR3 protein: CASSQELGGSSPLHF. The DNA sequence is TGCGCCAGCAGCCAAGAACTGGGCGGGAGTTCACCCCTCCACTTT.